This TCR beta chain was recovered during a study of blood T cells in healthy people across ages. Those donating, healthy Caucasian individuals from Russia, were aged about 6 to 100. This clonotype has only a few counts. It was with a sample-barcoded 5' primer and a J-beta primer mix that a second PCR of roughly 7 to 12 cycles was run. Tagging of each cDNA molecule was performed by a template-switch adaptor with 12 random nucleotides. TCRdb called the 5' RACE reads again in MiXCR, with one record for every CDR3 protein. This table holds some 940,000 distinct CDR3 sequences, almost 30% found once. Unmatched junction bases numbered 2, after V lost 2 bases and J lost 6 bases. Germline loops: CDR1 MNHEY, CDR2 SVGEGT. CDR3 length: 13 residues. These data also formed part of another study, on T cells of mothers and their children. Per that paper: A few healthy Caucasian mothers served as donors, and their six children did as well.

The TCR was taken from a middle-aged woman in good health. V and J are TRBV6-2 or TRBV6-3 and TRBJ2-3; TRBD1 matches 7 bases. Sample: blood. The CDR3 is CASSYEQGDTQYF. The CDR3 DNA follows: TGTGCCAGCAGTTACGAACAGGGGGATACGCAGTATTTT.